Listed below are T cell receptor beta chains from one sample, sequenced in a study of post-analysis software for immune sequencing data. MiXCR was run by TCRdb on the PCR reads, yielding one entry per CDR3 protein. This table has 380,000 or so distinct CDR3 sequences, around a third appearing once. The sequencing input was blood. The receptors come from a girl between 5 and 17 years old with multiple sclerosis. CDR3s include the opening cysteine and the closing phenylalanine or tryptophan. The D gene is left open where the match is weak. Clone size appears in some rows only: once, few, many, or a class for an expanded clone.

size	J	V	D	CDR3	DNA
.	TRBJ2-1	TRBV3-1	TRBD2	CASSQDAAGGHNEQFF	TGTGCCAGCAGCCAAGACGCAGCGGGGGGACACAATGAGCAGTTCTTC
.	TRBJ1-5	TRBV4-1	.	CVSSFRWVGSDNQPQHF	TGCGTCAGCAGCTTTCGCTGGGTGGGGAGTGACAATCAGCCCCAGCATTTT
.	TRBJ1-1	TRBV7-9	.	CASSLVWGTEAFF	TGTGCCAGCAGCTTAGTGTGGGGGACTGAAGCTTTCTTT
.	TRBJ2-7	TRBV12-3/TRBV12-4	TRBD2	CASSSSGGHNEQYF	TGTGCCAGCAGTTCTAGCGGGGGGCACAATGAGCAGTACTTC
.	TRBJ1-2	TRBV18	TRBD1	CASSPPNRGKLGYTF	TGTGCCAGCTCACCACCGAACAGGGGGAAGCTTGGCTACACCTTC
.	TRBJ1-2	TRBV6-6	.	CASRPHGGDGYTF	TGTGCCAGCCGCCCTCACGGGGGAGATGGCTACACCTTC
few	TRBJ2-5	TRBV20-1	TRBD2	CSAHPSRLAGYQETQYF	TGCAGTGCCCATCCCTCGAGGCTAGCGGGGTACCAAGAGACCCAGTACTTC
.	TRBJ2-2	TRBV7-8	.	CASSLRTGPGELFF	TGTGCCAGCAGCTTAAGAACGGGTCCCGGGGAGCTGTTTTTT
.	TRBJ2-7	TRBV4-1	.	CASSLIIRTGSYEQYF	TGCGCCAGCAGCCTCATCATACGTACAGGCTCCTACGAGCAGTACTTC
.	TRBJ2-5	TRBV28	TRBD2	CASSPTRRGYQETQYF	TGTGCCAGCAGCCCTACGCGGCGGGGGTACCAAGAGACCCAGTACTTC
few	TRBJ2-5	TRBV12-3/TRBV12-4	TRBD2	CASSGLAGAPWAQYF	TGTGCCAGCAGTGGACTAGCGGGGGCCCCGTGGGCCCAGTACTTC
few	TRBJ2-3	TRBV7-2	.	CASSPQGISTDTQYF	TGTGCCAGCAGCCCCCAGGGAATCAGCACAGATACGCAGTATTTT
.	TRBJ2-5	TRBV4-3	TRBD2	CASSQGEAGGVETQYF	TGCGCCAGCAGCCAAGGGGAAGCGGGGGGAGTGGAGACCCAGTACTTC
few	TRBJ2-6	TRBV28	TRBD1	CATTPTGILAGANVLTF	TGTGCCACCACCCCGACAGGGATTTTAGCTGGGGCCAACGTCCTGACTTTC
few	TRBJ2-1	TRBV29-1	TRBD2	CSVVDSGAGEQFF	TGCAGCGTTGTAGATAGCGGGGCTGGTGAGCAGTTCTTC
many	TRBJ2-1	TRBV5-1	.	CASSLAVYNEQFF	TGCGCCAGCAGCTTGGCTGTCTACAATGAGCAGTTCTTC
.	TRBJ2-1	TRBV9	.	CASSAGGGLRSYNEQFF	TGTGCCAGCAGCGCCGGAGGGGGCCTACGATCCTACAATGAGCAGTTCTTC
.	TRBJ1-4	TRBV9	TRBD1	CASSRETGGVEKLFF	TGTGCCAGCAGCCGCGAGACAGGGGGTGTTGAAAAACTGTTTTTT
.	TRBJ2-4	TRBV10-3	TRBD1	CAVRAGTGDGIQYF	TGTGCCGTCAGGGCCGGGACAGGGGACGGCATTCAGTACTTC
many	TRBJ1-2	TRBV20-1	.	CSARDYRVSYGYTF	TGCAGTGCTAGAGATTACAGGGTGTCCTATGGCTACACCTTC
few	TRBJ2-3	TRBV14	.	CASSRTLQQYF	TGTGCCAGCAGCCGGACCCTACAGCAGTATTTT
.	TRBJ2-7	TRBV2	TRBD1	CASRLGTGNEQYF	TGTGCCAGCAGGCTTGGGACAGGGAACGAGCAGTACTTC
few	TRBJ2-7	TRBV12-3/TRBV12-4	.	CASSGPNTYEQYF	TGTGCCAGCAGTGGTCCCAACACCTACGAGCAGTACTTC
few	TRBJ2-5	TRBV20-1	.	CSASELETQYF	TGCAGTGCATCTGAGTTGGAGACCCAGTACTTC
.	TRBJ2-1	TRBV5-1	TRBD2	CASSWTSGSYEQFF	TGCGCCAGCAGCTGGACTAGCGGATCCTACGAGCAGTTCTTC
.	TRBJ2-1	TRBV7-9	TRBD2	CASSLQGLNYNEQFF	TGTGCCAGCAGCTTACAGGGACTAAACTACAATGAGCAGTTCTTC
.	TRBJ2-2	TRBV18	.	CASSLEVGQANTGELFF	TGTGCCAGCTCCCTCGAAGTGGGGCAGGCGAACACCGGGGAGCTGTTTTTT
few	TRBJ2-7	TRBV20-1	.	CSANRVYSYEQYF	TGCAGTGCAAACAGGGTCTACTCCTACGAGCAGTACTTC
few	TRBJ2-7	TRBV15	.	CATSRDRRLATQYF	TGTGCCACCAGCAGAGACAGAAGGCTAGCAACCCAGTACTTC
.	TRBJ1-1	TRBV7-9	.	CASSSRTGRLEAFF	TGTGCCAGCAGCTCTAGGACCGGGAGGTTAGAAGCTTTCTTT
.	TRBJ2-1	TRBV7-2	.	CANSPRPTAYNEQFF	TGTGCCAACAGCCCAAGGCCCACCGCCTACAATGAGCAGTTCTTC
.	TRBJ1-1	TRBV7-3	TRBD1	CASSLIGQGQAFF	TGTGCCAGCAGCTTAATAGGACAGGGCCAAGCTTTCTTT
.	TRBJ2-5	TRBV5-1	.	CASSLSQSQETQYF	TGCGCCAGCAGCTTGAGTCAGTCCCAAGAGACCCAGTACTTC
few	TRBJ1-6	TRBV5-1	.	CASSLAAAYNSPLHF	TGCGCCAGCAGCTTGGCGGCAGCCTATAATTCACCCCTCCACTTT
few	TRBJ2-7	TRBV27	.	CASLLRDPGKEREQYF	TGTGCCAGCCTCCTTAGGGATCCCGGGAAGGAGCGCGAGCAGTACTTC
.	TRBJ2-1	TRBV27	.	CASSSDGEDEQFF	TGTGCCAGCAGTTCCGACGGGGAAGATGAGCAGTTCTTC
.	TRBJ1-2	TRBV3-1	TRBD1	CASSQDRGQAGYTF	TGTGCCAGCAGCCAAGACAGGGGGCAAGCTGGCTACACCTTC
.	TRBJ2-3	TRBV4-1	TRBD2	CASSPQLAGRTDTQYF	TGCGCCAGCAGCCCTCAACTAGCGGGGCGCACAGATACGCAGTATTTT
.	TRBJ2-1	TRBV28	TRBD2	CASSLPGLAGIGEQFF	TGTGCCAGCAGTCTACCGGGACTAGCGGGGATCGGTGAGCAGTTCTTC
few	TRBJ1-2	TRBV13	TRBD1	CASSLVGQKSYGYTF	TGTGCCAGCAGCTTAGTGGGACAGAAATCCTATGGCTACACCTTC
few	TRBJ1-6	TRBV29-1	.	CSVVEGPNSPLHF	TGCAGCGTTGTGGAGGGACCTAATTCACCCCTCCACTTT
.	TRBJ2-4	TRBV12-3/TRBV12-4	.	CASSLVSGMEQYF	TGTGCCAGCAGTTTAGTGTCCGGAATGGAGCAGTACTTC
.	TRBJ2-2	TRBV12-3/TRBV12-4	.	CASLLLGTGELFF	TGTGCCAGCCTACTCCTTGGGACCGGGGAGCTGTTTTTT
.	TRBJ2-5	TRBV5-1	TRBD2	CASSFASGGAWEQYF	TGCGCCAGTAGCTTCGCTAGCGGGGGGGCGTGGGAGCAGTACTTC
few	TRBJ2-5	TRBV6-2/TRBV6-3	TRBD2	CASSIAGMKGETQYF	TGTGCCAGCAGTATAGCGGGGATGAAGGGAGAGACCCAGTACTTC
.	TRBJ2-5	TRBV7-9	.	CASSSLTPRAGFHQETQYF	TGTGCCAGCAGCTCCCTAACCCCTCGCGCGGGGTTTCACCAAGAGACCCAGTACTTC
.	TRBJ2-3	TRBV21-1	.	CASIQCGTDTQYF	TGTGCCAGCATACAGTGTGGCACAGATACGCAGTATTTT
few	TRBJ1-5	TRBV21-1	.	CASSKPPTTKEDQPQHF	TGTGCCAGCAGCAAACCCCCGACCACCAAGGAGGATCAGCCCCAGCATTTT
.	TRBJ1-1	TRBV28	TRBD1	CASRRQGRGNTEAFF	TGTGCCAGCAGGCGACAGGGTCGGGGGAACACTGAAGCTTTCTTT